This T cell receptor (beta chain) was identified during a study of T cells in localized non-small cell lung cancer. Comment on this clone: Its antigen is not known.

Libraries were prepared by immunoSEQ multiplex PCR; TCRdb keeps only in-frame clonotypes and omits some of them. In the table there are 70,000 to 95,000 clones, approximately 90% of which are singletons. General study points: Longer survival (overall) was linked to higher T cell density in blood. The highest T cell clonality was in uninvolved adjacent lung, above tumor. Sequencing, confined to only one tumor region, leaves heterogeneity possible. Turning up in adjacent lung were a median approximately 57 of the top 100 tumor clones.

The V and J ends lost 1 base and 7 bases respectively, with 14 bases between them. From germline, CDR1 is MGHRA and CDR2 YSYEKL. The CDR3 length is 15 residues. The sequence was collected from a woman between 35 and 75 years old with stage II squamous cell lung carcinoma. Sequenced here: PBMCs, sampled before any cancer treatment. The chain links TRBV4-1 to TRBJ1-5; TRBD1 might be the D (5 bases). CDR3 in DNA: TGCGCCAGCAGCCAAGGGTGGGGGTCCACCCAGCCCCAGCATTTT. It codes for CASSQGWGSTQPQHF.